The 4 T cell receptor beta chains given below trace back to one sample, sequenced in a study of cytomegalovirus exposure and HLA in healthy donors. PCR primers comprised 60 Vbeta and 13 Jbeta primers. Method: immunoSEQ multiplex PCR; TCRdb's copy keeps in-frame clones and lacks some. The sample table sets out approximately 120,000 clones. The sample comprised PBMCs. The source of these receptors is a middle-aged man in good health and CMV-seronegative.

The rearrangement joins TRBV9 to TRBJ2-3, with TRBD2 identical over 14 bases. Losses at the gene ends were 4 bases for V and 1 base for J; bases not matched to a gene: 5. This CDR3 has 17 residues. Germline lookup yields CDR1 SGDLS and CDR2 YYNGEE. The CDR3 bases are TGTGCCAGCAGCATCGGGGGACTAGCGGGAGGCACAGATACGCAGTATTTT. Amino acid sequence: CASSIGGLAGGTDTQYF.

The chain has TRBV10-3 and TRBJ2-1; 9 bases align to TRBD1. The junction had 8 bases not matched to a gene; V was cut back by 6 bases and J by 5 bases. This CDR3 spans 15 amino acids. From germline, CDR1 is ENHRY and CDR2 SYGVKD. The CDR3 DNA is TGTGCCATCAGCAGACCGGGACAGGGTAACAATGAGCAGTTCTTC. It translates to CAISRPGQGNNEQFF.

In the case of this clone: At one end, the junction sequence differs from germline, possibly due to a read error. DNA for the CDR3: TGTGCCAGCAGCTTCGGGGAACAGGGGAATCCCGTGGTCTTC. This codes for CASSFGEQGNPVVF. V is TRBV11-3 and J is TRBJ2-7, with 7 bases lining up with TRBD1. The CDR3 spans 14 residues. The V gene's germline CDR1 is SGHNT and CDR2 YENEEA.

In nucleotides, the CDR3 is TGTGCCAGCAGCTCGGACAGGTGGAATACTGGGGCCAACGTCCTGACTTTC. The encoded protein is CASSSDRWNTGANVLTF. The rearrangement joins TRBV7-2 to TRBJ2-6, with TRBD1 identical over 7 bases. Trimming cost V 4 bases and J 2 bases; bases outside gene matches: 8. The CDR3 totals 17 residues. Germline lookup yields CDR1 SGHTA and CDR2 FQGNSA.